This T cell receptor (beta chain) derives from a study of PD-1 blockade in classical Hodgkin lymphoma. Study-level background: Patients were infused with nivolumab 3 mg/kg every 2 weeks.

Repertoires were generated with immunoSEQ multiplex PCR, while TCRdb's copy carries only in-frame clones and drops some. The repertoire holds 110,000 or so clones, with around 90% as singletons. Findings of the study overall: Whoever responded completely had baseline diversity much like that seen in newly diagnosed patients. Differences between repertoires have undefined causes, possibly disease activity or prior therapy.

Worth noting for this clone: The target antigen is unknown.

The time point here: cycle 4 day 1 (C4D1), after around six weeks of nivolumab. There was relapse after autologous stem cell transplantation in every patient, and there was variation in brentuximab vedotin exposure. The sequencing used peripheral blood mononuclear cells (PBMCs), collected before the fourth cycle of nivolumab. The TCR was taken from a human donor with classical Hodgkin lymphoma.

The CDR3 protein is CASSLSVHLAYEQYF. CDR3 in DNA: TGTGCCAGCAGTTTATCCGTCCACTTGGCCTACGAGCAGTACTTC. The J gene is TRBJ2-7, the V gene TRBV27; D ambiguous. The CDR3 spans 15 residues. V was shortened by 0 bases and J by 2 bases, with 11 bases between the two germline ends. Germline V lookup: CDR1 MNHEY, CDR2 SMNVEV (reference sequence).